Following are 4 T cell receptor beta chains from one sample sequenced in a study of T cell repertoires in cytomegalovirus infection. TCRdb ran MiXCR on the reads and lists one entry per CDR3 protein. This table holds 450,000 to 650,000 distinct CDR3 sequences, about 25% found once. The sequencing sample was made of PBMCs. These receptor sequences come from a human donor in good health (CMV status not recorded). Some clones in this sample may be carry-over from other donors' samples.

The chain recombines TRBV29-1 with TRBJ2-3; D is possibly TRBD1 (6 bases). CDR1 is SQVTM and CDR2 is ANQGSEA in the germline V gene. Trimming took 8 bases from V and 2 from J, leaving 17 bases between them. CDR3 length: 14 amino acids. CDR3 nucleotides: TGCAGCCAAACCGTCAGGGGACCCACAGATACGCAGTATTTT. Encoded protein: CSQTVRGPTDTQYF.

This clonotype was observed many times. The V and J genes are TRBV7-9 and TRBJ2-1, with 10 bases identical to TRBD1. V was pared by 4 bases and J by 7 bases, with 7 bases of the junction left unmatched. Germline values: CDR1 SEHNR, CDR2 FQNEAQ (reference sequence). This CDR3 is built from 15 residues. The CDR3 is CASSSRDRGWNEQFF. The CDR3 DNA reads TGTGCCAGCAGCTCCCGGGACAGGGGATGGAATGAGCAGTTCTTC.

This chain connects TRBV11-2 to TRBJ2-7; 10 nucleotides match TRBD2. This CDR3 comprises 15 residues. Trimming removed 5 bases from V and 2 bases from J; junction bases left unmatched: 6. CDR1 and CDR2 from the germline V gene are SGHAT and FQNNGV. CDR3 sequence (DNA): TGTGCCAGCAGCCGGTATAGCGGGGGGCCCTACGAGCAGTACGTC. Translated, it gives CASSRYSGGPYEQYV.

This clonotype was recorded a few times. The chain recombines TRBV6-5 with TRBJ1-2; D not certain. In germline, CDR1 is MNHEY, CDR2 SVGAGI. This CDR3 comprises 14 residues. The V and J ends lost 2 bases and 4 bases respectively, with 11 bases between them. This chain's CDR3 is CASSYDAGLYGYTF. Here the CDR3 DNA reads TGTGCCAGCAGTTACGACGCAGGACTCTATGGCTACACCTTC.